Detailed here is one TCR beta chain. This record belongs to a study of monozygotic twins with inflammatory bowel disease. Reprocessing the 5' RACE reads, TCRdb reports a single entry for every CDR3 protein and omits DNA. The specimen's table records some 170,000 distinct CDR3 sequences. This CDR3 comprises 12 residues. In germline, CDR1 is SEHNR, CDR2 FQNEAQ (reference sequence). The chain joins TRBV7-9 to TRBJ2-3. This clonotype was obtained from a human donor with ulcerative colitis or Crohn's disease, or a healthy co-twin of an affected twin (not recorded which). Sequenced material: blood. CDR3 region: CASSLLGDTQYF. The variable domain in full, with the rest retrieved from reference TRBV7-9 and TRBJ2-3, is DTGVSQNPRHKITKRGQNVTFRCDPISEHNRLYWYRQTLGQGPEFLTYFQNEAQLEKSRLLSDRFSAERPKGSFSTLEIQRTEQGDSAMYLCASSLLGDTQYFGPGTRLTVL.